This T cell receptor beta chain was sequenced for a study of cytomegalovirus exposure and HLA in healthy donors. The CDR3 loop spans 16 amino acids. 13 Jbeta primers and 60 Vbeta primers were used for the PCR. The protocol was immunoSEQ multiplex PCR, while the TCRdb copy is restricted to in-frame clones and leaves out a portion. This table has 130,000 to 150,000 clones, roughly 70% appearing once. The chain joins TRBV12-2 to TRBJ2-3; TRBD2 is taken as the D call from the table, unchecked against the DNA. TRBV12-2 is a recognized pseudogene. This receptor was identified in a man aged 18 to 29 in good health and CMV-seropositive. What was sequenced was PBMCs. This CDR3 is CASRLPSGVVADTQYF. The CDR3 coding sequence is TGTGCAAGTCGCTTACCGAGCGGGGTTGTGGCAGATACGCAGTATTTT.